This T cell receptor beta chain came from a study of CD8+ T cells in alopecia areata. Overall study results and limits: Whereas mice showed it more clearly, TCR sharing across patients was murkier, possibly because of HLA.

The treatment: oral pan-JAK inhibitor, 5-10 mg twice daily. A remark on this clone: Its cognate antigen is unknown.

With 3 bases removed from V and 3 bases from J, the gap between germline ends came to 9 bases. Germline CDR1 reads SGHRS; CDR2 reads YFSETQ. CDR3 length: 13 residues. Following RNA extraction, reverse transcription yielded cDNA that acted as the sequencing template. Profiled with immunoSEQ multiplex PCR; TCRdb holds only in-frame clones, not every one. The data contain more than 85,000 clones, roughly three fifths of them singletons. The source is a human donor with alopecia areata. Sequenced here: CD8+ T cells sorted from blood, sampled at week 4, from a patient treated with tofacitinib. The V call is TRBV5-1, the J call TRBJ1-1; possibly TRBD1 for D (6 bases). For the CDR3, the DNA is TGCGCCAGCAGCTGGGACATCGACACTGAAGCTTTCTTT. This gives the protein CASSWDIDTEAFF.